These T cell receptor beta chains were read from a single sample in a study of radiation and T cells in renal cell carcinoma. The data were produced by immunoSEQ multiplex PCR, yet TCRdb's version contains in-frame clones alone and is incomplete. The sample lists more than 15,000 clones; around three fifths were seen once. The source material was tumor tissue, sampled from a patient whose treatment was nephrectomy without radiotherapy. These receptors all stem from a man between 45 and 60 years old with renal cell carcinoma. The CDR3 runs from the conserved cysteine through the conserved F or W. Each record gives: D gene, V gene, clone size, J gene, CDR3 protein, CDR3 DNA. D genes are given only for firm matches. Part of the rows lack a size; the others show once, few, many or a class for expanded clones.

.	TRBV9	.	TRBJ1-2	CASSVAAGLNYGYTF	TGTGCCAGCAGCGTAGCGGCAGGCCTTAACTATGGCTACACCTTC
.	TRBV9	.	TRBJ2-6	CASSVEAHRANVLTF	TGTGCCAGCAGCGTAGAGGCGCATCGGGCCAACGTCCTGACTTTC
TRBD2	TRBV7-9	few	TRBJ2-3	CASTREGDTQYF	TGTGCCAGCACCAGGGAGGGAGATACGCAGTATTTT
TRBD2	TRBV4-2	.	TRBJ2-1	CASSQDSTSGVNEQFF	TGTGCCAGCAGCCAAGATTCCACTAGCGGGGTCAATGAGCAGTTCTTC
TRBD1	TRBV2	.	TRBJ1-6	CASRPQGIGSPLHF	TGTGCCAGCAGACCACAGGGGATAGGTTCACCCCTCCACTTT
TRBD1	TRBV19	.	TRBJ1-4	CASRPGTGIHEKLFF	TGTGCCAGTCGTCCCGGGACAGGGATCCATGAAAAACTGTTTTTT
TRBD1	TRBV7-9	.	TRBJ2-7	CASSLVGQGTYEQYF	TGTGCCAGCAGCTTAGTCGGACAGGGAACCTACGAGCAGTACTTC
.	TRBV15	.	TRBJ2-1	CATSRDGTPYNEQFF	TGTGCCACCAGCAGAGATGGCACGCCGTACAATGAGCAGTTCTTC
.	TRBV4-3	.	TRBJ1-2	CASSQERTAPGYGYTF	TGCGCCAGCAGCCAGGAACGGACGGCCCCAGGGTATGGCTACACCTTC
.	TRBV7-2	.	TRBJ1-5	CASSLEQGIQPQHF	TGTGCCAGCAGCTTAGAGCAGGGAATTCAGCCCCAGCATTTT
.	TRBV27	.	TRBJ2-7	CASSPSGTVSYEQYF	TGTGCCAGCAGCCCCTCCGGGACGGTCTCCTACGAGCAGTACTTC
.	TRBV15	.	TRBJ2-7	CATSQQYEQYF	TGTGCCACCAGCCAACAGTACGAGCAGTACTTC
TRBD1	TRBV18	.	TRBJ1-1	CASSPRDRDTEAFF	TGTGCCAGCTCACCGCGGGACAGGGACACTGAAGCTTTCTTT
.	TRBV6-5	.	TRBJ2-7	CASSYYGSYEQYF	TGTGCCAGCAGTTACTACGGGTCCTACGAGCAGTACTTC
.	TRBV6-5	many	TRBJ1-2	CASSYRRDYGYTF	TGTGCCAGCAGTTACCGTAGGGACTATGGCTACACCTTC
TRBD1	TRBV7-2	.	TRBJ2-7	CASSLGTGSFYEQYF	TGTGCCAGCAGCTTAGGGACAGGGTCCTTCTACGAGCAGTACTTC
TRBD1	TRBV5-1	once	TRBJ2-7	CASSIGQGPYEQYF	TGCGCCAGCAGCATAGGACAGGGTCCCTACGAGCAGTACTTC
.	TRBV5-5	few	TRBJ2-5	CASSLNQGHAPETQYF	TGTGCCAGCAGCTTGAATCAGGGACACGCCCCAGAGACCCAGTACTTC
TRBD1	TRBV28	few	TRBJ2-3	CASRPTTDRGHTQYF	TGTGCCAGCAGACCCACGACCGATAGGGGGCATACGCAGTATTTT
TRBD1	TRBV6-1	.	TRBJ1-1	CASSLRTGPTEAFF	TGTGCCAGCAGTCTTAGGACAGGACCAACTGAAGCTTTCTTT
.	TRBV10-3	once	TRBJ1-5	CAISESRSVGHQPQHF	TGTGCCATCAGTGAGTCACGGTCCGTGGGGCATCAGCCCCAGCATTTT
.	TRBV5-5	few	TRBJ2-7	CASSPSGTVSYEQYF	TGTGCCAGCAGCCCCTCCGGGACGGTCTCCTACGAGCAGTACTTC
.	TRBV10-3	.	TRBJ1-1	CAISEGREMDTEAFF	TGTGCCATCAGTGAGGGCAGGGAGATGGACACTGAAGCTTTCTTT
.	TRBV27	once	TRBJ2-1	CASTGMGIFGEQFF	TGTGCCAGCACGGGGATGGGGATCTTCGGTGAGCAGTTCTTC
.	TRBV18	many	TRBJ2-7	CASSPLGVREQYF	TGTGCCAGCTCACCATTAGGAGTGCGGGAGCAGTACTTC
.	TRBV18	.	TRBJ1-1	CASKQQEGTEAFF	TGTGCCAGCAAACAACAAGAGGGGACTGAAGCTTTCTTT
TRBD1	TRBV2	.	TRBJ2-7	CASGQGPYEQYF	TGTGCCAGTGGACAGGGACCCTACGAGCAGTACTTC
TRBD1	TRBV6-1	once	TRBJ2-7	CASSGWTGAYEQYF	TGTGCCAGCAGTGGCTGGACAGGGGCCTACGAGCAGTACTTC
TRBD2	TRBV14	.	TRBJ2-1	CASSPGGEQFF	TGTGCCAGCAGCCCGGGGGGTGAGCAGTTCTTC
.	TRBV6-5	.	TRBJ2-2	CASSYYGSNTGELFF	TGTGCCAGCAGTTACTACGGGTCGAACACCGGGGAGCTGTTTTTT
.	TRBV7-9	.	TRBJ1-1	CASSWAGLEAFF	TGTGCCAGCAGCTGGGCGGGACTTGAAGCTTTCTTT